These T cell receptor beta chains were read from a single sample in a study of T-cell reconstitution after alpha-beta-depleted transplantation in children. TCRdb recomputed calls from the PCR reads with MiXCR, one row per CDR3 protein. The data show about 900,000 distinct CDR3 sequences, about 31% seen once. The sequencing used PBMCs, mostly from graft donor cells, collected 360 days after TCRalphabeta/CD19-depleted stem cell transplant. Every receptor here comes from a boy under three years old who had a stem cell transplant for SCID, so the T cells may come from the graft donor. Both conserved end residues are part of each CDR3. The D gene is left open where the match is weak. Some rows mark clone size as missing; the rest say once, few, many or name a class of expanded clone.

j_call d_call v_call cdr3_length clone_size cdr3_nt cdr3_aa
TRBJ2-1 - TRBV6-1 18 - TGTGCCAGCAGTGAATCTGTGTGGGGTACCTCCTTTCAGAATGAGCAGTTCTTC CASSESVWGTSFQNEQFF
TRBJ2-7 - TRBV12-3/TRBV12-4 13 - TGTGCCAGCAGTTTAGGGGTTCTTTGGGAGCAGTACTTC CASSLGVLWEQYF
TRBJ2-7 TRBD2 TRBV27 14 - TGTGCCAGCAGTTTGGGAGGGACCCACGGCGAGCAGTACTTC CASSLGGTHGEQYF
TRBJ1-6 TRBD1 TRBV20-1 16 few TGCAGTGCTAAGGCGACAGGGGGGACGTATAATTCACCCCTCCACTTT CSAKATGGTYNSPLHF
TRBJ2-2 - TRBV12-3/TRBV12-4 13 few TGTGCCACCAAGGAATACGTGGGCGGGGAGCTGTTTTTT CATKEYVGGELFF
TRBJ2-3 - TRBV5-1 15 many TGCGCCAGCAGCCCTTTTACAGGGTCCACAGATACGCAGTATTTT CASSPFTGSTDTQYF
TRBJ2-1 TRBD2 TRBV4-2 14 few TGTGCCAGCAGCCAAGGTGGGGGGGACAATGAGCAGTTCTTC CASSQGGGDNEQFF
TRBJ2-1 - TRBV30 12 many TGTGCCTGGAGTCTCCTGTACAATGAGCAGTTCTTC CAWSLLYNEQFF
TRBJ2-5 TRBD2 TRBV7-2 14 few TGTGCCAGCAGTATAGGGACTATTCAAGAGACCCAGTACTTC CASSIGTIQETQYF
TRBJ1-6 TRBD1 TRBV3-1 14 - TGTGCCAGCAGCCGCCGACAGGGAGGTTCACCCCTCCACTTT CASSRRQGGSPLHF
TRBJ2-3 - TRBV4-1 16 many TGCGCCAGCAGCCAAGTCGCACAGAAGTTCACAGATACGCAGTATTTT CASSQVAQKFTDTQYF
TRBJ2-5 TRBD1 TRBV4-1 14 - TGCGCCAGCAGCCCCCCGGGACAGTACGAGACCCAGTACTTC CASSPPGQYETQYF
TRBJ2-1 - TRBV12-3/TRBV12-4 13 - TGTGCCAGCAGTTTTCGGATCTACAATGAGCAGTTCTTC CASSFRIYNEQFF
TRBJ2-1 - TRBV29-1 16 - TGCAGCGTTGATCGCCCTCGGGGACCGAGGAACAATGAGCAGTTCTTC CSVDRPRGPRNNEQFF